The clone carrying this T cell receptor beta chain was detected a few times. The target antigen is unknown. TCRdb re-analysed the 5' RACE reads in MiXCR, keeping a single row per CDR3 protein. The sample includes some 1,700,000 distinct CDR3 sequences, less than 35% seen only once; the top ten take about 0.25%. This specimen comes from a study of identical twins. Study-wide findings and caveats: Monozygotic twins shared more out-of-frame TCR alpha than recombination models predicted. Alpha sequences that were out-of-frame and twin-shared showed an excess of low generation probability.

In every case, the donor was a healthy Caucasian. Losses at the gene ends were 0 bases for V and 0 bases for J; bases not matched to a gene: 8. Germline CDR1 reads SGHDN; CDR2 reads FVKESK. This CDR3 is 18 amino acids long. Sequencing was done on a sample of cord blood. The rearrangement uses TRBV14 and TRBJ2-3; 8 nucleotides line up with TRBD2. The TCR was taken from a newborn girl in good health. The CDR3 bases are TGTGCCAGCAGCCAAGATCTGTCTAGCGGGCGAAGCACAGATACGCAGTATTTT. Translated: CASSQDLSSGRSTDTQYF.